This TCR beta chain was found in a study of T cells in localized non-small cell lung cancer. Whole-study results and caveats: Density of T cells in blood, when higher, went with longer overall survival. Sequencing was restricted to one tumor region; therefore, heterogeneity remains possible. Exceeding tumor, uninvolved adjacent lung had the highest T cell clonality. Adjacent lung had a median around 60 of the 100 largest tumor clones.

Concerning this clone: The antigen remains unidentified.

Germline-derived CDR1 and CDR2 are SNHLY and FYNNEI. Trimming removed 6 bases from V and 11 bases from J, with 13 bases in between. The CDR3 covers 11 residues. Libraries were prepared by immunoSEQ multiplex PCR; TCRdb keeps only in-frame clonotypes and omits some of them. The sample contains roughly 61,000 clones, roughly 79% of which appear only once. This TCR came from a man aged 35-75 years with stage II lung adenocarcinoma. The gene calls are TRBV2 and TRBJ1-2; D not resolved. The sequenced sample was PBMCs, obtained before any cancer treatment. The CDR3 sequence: CASSPRHPYTF. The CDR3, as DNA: TGTGCCAGCAGCCCTAGACACCCTTACACCTTC.